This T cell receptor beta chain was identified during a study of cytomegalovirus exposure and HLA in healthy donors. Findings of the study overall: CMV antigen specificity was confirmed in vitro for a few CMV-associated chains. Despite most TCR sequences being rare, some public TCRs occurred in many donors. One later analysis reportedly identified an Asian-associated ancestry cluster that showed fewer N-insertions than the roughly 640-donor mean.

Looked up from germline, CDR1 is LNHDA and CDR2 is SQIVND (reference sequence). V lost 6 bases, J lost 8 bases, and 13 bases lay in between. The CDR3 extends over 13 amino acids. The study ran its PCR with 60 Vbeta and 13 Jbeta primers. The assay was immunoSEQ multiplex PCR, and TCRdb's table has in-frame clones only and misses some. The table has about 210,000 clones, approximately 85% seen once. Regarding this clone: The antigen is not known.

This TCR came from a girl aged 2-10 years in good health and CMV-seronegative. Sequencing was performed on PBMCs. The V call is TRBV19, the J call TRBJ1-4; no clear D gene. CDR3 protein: CASRPRGREKLFF. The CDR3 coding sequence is TGTGCCAGTAGACCCCGCGGAAGGGAAAAACTGTTTTTT.